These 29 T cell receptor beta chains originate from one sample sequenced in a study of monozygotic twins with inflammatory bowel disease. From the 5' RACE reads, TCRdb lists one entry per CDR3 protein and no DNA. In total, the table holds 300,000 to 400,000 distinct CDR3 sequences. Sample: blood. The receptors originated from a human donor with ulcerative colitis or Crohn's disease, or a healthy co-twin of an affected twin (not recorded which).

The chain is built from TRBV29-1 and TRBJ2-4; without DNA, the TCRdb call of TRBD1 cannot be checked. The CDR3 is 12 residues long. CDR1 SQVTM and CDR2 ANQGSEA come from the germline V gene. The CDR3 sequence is CSARDPWNIQYF.

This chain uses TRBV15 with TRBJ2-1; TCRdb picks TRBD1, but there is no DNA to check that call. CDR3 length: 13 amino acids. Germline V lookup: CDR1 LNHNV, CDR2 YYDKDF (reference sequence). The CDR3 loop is CATERQGYNEQFF.

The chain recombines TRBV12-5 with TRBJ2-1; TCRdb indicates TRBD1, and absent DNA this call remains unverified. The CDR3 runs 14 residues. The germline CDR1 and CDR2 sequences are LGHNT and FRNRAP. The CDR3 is CASGSPGTGEEQFF.

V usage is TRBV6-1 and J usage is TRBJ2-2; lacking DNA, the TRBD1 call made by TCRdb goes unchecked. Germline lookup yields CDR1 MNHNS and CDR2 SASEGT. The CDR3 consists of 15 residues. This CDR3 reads CASSDRDSLTGELFF.

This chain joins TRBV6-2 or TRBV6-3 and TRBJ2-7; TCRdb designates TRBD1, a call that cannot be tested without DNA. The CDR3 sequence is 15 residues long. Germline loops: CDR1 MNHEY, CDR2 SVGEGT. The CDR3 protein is CASGPSGQGTYEQYF.

CDR3 residues: CASSLKTGPLHF. The genes are TRBV12-3 or TRBV12-4 and TRBJ1-6; the TCRdb call, TRBD1, lacks DNA for checking. This CDR3 is built from 12 residues.

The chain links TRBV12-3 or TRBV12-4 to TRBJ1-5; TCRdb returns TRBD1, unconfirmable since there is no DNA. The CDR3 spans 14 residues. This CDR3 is CASSRTGDGWPQHF.

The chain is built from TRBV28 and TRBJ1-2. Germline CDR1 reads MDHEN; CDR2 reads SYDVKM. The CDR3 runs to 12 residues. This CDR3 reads CASRGTTYGYTF.

The CDR3 here is CASSSQVDTQYF. The genes are TRBV28 and TRBJ2-3; TCRdb proposes TRBD1, but this gene call is untestable without DNA. The CDR3 is 12 residues long. Germline V gene lookup returns CDR1 MDHEN and CDR2 SYDVKM.

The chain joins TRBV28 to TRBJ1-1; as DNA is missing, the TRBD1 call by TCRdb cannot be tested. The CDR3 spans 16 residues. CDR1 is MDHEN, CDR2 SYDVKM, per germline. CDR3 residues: CASSFWGQGRNTEAFF.

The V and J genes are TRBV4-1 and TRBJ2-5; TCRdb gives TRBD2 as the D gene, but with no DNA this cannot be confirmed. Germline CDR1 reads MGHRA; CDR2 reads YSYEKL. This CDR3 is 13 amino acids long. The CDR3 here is CASSQLREETQYF.

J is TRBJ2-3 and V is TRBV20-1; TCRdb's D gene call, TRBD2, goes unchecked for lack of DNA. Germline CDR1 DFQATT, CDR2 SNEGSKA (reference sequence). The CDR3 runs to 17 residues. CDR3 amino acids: CSAPTSGGAGSTDTQYF.

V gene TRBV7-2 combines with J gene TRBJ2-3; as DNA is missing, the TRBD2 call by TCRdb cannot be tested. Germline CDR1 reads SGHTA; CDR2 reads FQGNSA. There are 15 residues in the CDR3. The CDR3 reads CASSLASRGGNTQYF.

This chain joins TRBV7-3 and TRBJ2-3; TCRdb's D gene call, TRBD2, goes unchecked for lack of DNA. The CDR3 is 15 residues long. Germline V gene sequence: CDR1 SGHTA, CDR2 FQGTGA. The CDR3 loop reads CASSLSRGGADTQYF.

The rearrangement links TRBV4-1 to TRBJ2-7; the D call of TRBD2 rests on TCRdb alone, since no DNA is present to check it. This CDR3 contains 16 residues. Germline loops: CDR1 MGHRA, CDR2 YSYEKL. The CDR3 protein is CASSQVAGGPTYEQYF.

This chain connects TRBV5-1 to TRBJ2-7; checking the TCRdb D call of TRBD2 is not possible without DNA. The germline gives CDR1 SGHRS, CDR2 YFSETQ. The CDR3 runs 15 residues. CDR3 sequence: CASSSGTAGTYEQYF.

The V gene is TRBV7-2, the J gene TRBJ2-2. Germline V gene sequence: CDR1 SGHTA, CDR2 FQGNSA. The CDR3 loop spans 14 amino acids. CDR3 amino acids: CASSLLSSNGELFF.

This chain's CDR3 is CASSSHGSSYNEQFF. The chain couples TRBV5-1 to TRBJ2-1. Germline-derived CDR1 and CDR2 are SGHRS and YFSETQ. CDR3 size: 15 residues.

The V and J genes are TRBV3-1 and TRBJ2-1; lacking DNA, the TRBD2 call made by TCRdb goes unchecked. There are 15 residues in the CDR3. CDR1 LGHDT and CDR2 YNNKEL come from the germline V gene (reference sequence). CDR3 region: CASSQGLAGYNEQFF.

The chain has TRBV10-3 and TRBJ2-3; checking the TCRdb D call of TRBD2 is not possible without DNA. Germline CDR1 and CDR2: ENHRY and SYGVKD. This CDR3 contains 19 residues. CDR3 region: CAISAFDPFSGAITDTQYF.

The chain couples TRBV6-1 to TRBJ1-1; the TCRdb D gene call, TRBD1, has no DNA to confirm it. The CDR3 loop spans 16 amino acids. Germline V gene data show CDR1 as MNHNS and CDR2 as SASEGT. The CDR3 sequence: CASSDPPGQVNTEAFF.

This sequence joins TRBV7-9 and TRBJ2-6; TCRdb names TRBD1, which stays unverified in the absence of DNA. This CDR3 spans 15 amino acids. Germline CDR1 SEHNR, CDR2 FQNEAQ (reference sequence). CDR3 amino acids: CASSTYKGGANVLTF.

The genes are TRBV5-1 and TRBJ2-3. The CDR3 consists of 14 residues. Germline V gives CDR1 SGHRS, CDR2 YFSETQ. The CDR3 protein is CASSLAVRADTQYF.

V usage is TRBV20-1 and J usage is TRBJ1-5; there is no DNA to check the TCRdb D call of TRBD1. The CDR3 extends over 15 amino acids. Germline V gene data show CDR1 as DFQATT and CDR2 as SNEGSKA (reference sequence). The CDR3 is CSANPGQGGSQPQHF.

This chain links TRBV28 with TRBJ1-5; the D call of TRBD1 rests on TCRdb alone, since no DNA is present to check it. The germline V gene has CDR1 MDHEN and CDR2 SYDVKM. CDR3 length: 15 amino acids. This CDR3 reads CASSHGTLSNQPQHF. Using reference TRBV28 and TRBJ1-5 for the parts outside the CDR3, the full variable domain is DVKVTQSSRYLVKRTGEKVFLECVQDMDHENMFWYRQDPGLGLRLIYFSYDVKMKEKGDIPEGYSVSREKKERFSLILESASTNQTSMYLCASSHGTLSNQPQHFGDGTRLSIL.

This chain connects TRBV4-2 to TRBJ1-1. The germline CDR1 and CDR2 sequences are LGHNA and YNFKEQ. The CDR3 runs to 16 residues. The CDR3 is CASSQELSFLHTEAFF.

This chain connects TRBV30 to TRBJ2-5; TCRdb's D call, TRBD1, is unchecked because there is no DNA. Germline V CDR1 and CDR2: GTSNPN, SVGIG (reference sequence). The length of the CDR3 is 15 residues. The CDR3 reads CACRPAPSSQETQYF.

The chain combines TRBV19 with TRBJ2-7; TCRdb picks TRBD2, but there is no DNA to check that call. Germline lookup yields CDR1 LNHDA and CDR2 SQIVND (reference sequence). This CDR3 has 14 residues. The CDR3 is CASSRVAGVYEQYF.

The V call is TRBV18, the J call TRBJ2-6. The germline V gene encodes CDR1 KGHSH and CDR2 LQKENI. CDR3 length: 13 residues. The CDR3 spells CASSDSGANVLTF.